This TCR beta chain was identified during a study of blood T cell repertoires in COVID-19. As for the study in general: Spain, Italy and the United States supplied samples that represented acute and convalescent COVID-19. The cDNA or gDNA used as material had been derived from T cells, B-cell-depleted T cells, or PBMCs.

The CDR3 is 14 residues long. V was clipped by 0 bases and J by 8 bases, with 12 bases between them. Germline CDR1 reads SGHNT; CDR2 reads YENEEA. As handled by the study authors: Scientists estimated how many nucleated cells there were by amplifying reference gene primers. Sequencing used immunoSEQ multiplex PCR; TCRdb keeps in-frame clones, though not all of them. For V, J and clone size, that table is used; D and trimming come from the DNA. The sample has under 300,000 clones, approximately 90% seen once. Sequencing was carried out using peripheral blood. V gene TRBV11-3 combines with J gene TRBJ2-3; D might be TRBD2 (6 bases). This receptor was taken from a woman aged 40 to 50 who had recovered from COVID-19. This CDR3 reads CASSLEAAGGTQYF. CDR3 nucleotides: TGTGCCAGCAGCTTAGAGGCTGCCGGGGGTACGCAGTATTTT.